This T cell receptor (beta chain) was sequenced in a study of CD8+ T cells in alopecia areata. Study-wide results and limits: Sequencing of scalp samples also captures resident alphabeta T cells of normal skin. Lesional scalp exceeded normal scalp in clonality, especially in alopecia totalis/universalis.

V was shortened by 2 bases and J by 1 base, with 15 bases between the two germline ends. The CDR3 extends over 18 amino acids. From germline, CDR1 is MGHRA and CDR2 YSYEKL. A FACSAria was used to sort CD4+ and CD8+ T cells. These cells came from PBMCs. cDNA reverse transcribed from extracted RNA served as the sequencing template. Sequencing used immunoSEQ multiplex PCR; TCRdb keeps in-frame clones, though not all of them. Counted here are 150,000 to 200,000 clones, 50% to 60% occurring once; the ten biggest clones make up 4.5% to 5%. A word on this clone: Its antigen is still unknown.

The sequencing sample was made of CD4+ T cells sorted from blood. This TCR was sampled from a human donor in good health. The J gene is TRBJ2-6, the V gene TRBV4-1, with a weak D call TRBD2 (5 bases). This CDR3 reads CASSQWERTMSGANVLTF. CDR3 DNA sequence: TGCGCCAGCAGCCAATGGGAGAGAACGATGTCTGGGGCCAACGTCCTGACTTTC.